This TCR beta chain derives from a study of blood T cells in healthy people across ages. CDR1 SSHAT and CDR2 FNYEAQ come from the germline V gene (reference sequence). This CDR3 has 14 amino acids. For this clonotype: Relative to the germline gene, one junction end is altered; a read error may explain this.

For the second PCR, which ran for roughly 6 to 12 cycles, a sample-barcoded 5' primer and a J-beta primer mix were used. Each cDNA molecule received a tag from a template-switch adaptor that had 12 random nucleotides. Each CDR3 protein gets one entry after TCRdb re-called the 5' RACE reads with MiXCR. The table shows over a million distinct CDR3 sequences, with around 25% occurring only once. The same data also contributed to another study, on T cells of mothers and their children.

This TCR came from a girl under 10 years old in good health. Material: blood. J is TRBJ2-7 and V is TRBV7-7; TRBD1 might be the D (5 bases). The CDR3: CASSLAGRDYEQYF. The CDR3, as DNA: TGTGCTAGCAGCTTAGCAGGGCGAGACTACGAGCAGTACTTC. The full variable domain, rest sourced from reference TRBV7-7 and TRBJ2-7, is GAGVSQSPRYKVTKRGQDVTLRCDPISSHATLYWYQQALGQGPEFLTYFNYEAQPDKSGLPSDRFSAERPEGSISTLTIQRTEQRDSAMYRCASSLAGRDYEQYFGPGTRLTVT.